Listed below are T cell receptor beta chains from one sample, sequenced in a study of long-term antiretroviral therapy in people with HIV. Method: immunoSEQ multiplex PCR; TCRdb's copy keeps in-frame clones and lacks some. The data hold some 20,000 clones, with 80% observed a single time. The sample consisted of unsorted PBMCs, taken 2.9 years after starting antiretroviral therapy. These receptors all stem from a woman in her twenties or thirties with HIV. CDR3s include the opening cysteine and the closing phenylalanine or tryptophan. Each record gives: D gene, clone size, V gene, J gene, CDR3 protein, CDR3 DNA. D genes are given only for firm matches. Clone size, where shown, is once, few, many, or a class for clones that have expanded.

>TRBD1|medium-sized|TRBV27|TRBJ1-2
CASSVQGANYGYTF
TGTGCCAGCAGCGTACAGGGGGCTAACTATGGCTACACCTTC
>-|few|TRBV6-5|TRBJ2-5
CASSLPVAPETQYF
TGTGCCAGCAGTTTACCGGTCGCCCCGGAGACCCAGTACTTC
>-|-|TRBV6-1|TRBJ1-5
CASSKTSNQPQHF
TGTGCCAGCTCCAAGACTAGCAATCAGCCCCAGCATTTT
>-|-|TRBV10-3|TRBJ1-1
CAIKVGNTEAFF
TGTGCCATCAAGGTCGGGAACACTGAAGCTTTCTTT
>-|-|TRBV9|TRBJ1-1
CASSVVYGNTEAFF
TGTGCCAGCAGCGTAGTCTACGGGAACACTGAAGCTTTCTTT
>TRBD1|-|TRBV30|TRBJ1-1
CAWSVEMADRQAFF
TGTGCCTGGAGCGTAGAGATGGCGGACAGGCAAGCTTTCTTT
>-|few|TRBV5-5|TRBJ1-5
CASSLRDSNQPQHF
TGTGCCAGCAGCCTCCGGGACAGCAATCAGCCCCAGCATTTT
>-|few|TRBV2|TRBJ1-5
CASSGSGDNNQPQHF
TGTGCCAGCAGTGGTTCAGGAGACAACAATCAGCCCCAGCATTTT
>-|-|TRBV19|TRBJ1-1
CASNDGENTEAFF
TGTGCCAGTAACGACGGGGAGAACACTGAAGCTTTCTTT
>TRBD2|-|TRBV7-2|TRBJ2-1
CASSPRTSGDNEQFF
TGTGCCAGCAGCCCAAGGACTAGCGGGGATAATGAGCAGTTCTTC
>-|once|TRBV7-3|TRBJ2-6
CASSSPGTGANVLTF
TGTGCCAGCAGCTCCCCAGGGACCGGGGCCAACGTCCTGACTTTC
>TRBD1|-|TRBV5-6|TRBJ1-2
CASSLRQGDGYTF
TGTGCCAGCAGCTTGAGACAGGGTGACGGCTACACCTTC
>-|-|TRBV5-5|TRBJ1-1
CASSSLENTEAFF
TGTGCCAGCAGCTCTCTCGAGAACACTGAAGCTTTCTTT
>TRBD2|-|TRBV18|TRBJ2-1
CASSPLTTSGGFYNEQFF
TGTGCCAGCTCACCACTAACGACTAGCGGGGGATTCTACAATGAGCAGTTCTTC
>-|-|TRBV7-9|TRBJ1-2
CASSGVGETNYGYTF
TGTGCCAGCAGCGGCGTGGGGGAGACTAACTATGGCTACACCTTC
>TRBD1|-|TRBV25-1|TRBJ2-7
CASSAANRGSYEQYF
TGTGCCAGCAGTGCCGCGAACAGGGGTTCCTACGAGCAGTACTTC
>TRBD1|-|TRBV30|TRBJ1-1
CAWSGTGERTEAFF
TGTGCCTGGAGTGGGACAGGGGAAAGAACTGAAGCTTTCTTT
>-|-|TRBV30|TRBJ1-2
CAWSVGGYGYTF
TGTGCCTGGAGTGTTGGGGGGTATGGCTACACCTTC
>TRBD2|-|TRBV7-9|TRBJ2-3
CASSSLPTSGGASTDTQYF
TGTGCCAGCAGCTCGCTTCCGACTAGCGGGGGAGCTAGCACAGATACGCAGTATTTT
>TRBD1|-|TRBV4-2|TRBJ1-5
CASSLGTDSNQPQHF
TGTGCCAGCAGCCTGGGGACAGACAGCAATCAGCCCCAGCATTTT